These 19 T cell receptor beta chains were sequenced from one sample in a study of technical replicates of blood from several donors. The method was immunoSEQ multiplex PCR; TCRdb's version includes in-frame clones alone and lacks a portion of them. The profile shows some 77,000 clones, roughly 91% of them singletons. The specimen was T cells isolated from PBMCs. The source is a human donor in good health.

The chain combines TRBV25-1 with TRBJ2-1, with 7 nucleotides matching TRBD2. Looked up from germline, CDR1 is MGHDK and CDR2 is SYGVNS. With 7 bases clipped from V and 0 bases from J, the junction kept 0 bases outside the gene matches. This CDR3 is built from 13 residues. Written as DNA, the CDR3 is TGTGCCAGCATAGCGGGCTCCTACAATGAGCAGTTCTTC. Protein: CASIAGSYNEQFF.

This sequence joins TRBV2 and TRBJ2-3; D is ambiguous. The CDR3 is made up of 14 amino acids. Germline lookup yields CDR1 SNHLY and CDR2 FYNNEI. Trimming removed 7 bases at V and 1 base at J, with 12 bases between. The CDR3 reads CASKERGGTDTQYF. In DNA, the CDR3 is TGTGCCAGCAAGGAGAGAGGAGGCACAGATACGCAGTATTTT.

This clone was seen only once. The CDR3 coding sequence is TGTGCCAGCAGCGTAGGGGCCGCCGCAACTAATGAAAAACTGTTTTTT. Amino acid sequence: CASSVGAAATNEKLFF. The chain recombines TRBV9 with TRBJ1-4; D not resolved. V gave up 0 bases and J gave up 0 bases, with 9 bases separating them. The CDR3 is 16 amino acids. Germline CDR1 and CDR2: SGDLS and YYNGEE.

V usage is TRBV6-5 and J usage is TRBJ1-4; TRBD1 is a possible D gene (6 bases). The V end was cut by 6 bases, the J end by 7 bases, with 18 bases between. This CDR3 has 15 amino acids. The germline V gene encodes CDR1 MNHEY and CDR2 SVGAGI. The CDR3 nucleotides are TGTGCCAGCAGCCAACTCGGAGGGGGGGGTGAAAAACTGTTTTTT. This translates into CASSQLGGGGEKLFF.

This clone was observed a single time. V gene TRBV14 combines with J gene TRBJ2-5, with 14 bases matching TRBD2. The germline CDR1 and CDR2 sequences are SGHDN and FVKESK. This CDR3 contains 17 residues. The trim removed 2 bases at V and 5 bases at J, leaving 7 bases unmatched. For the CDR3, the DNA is TGTGCCAGCAGCCAACCCCGGACTAGCGGGAGGCTCGAGACCCAGTACTTC. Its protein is CASSQPRTSGRLETQYF.

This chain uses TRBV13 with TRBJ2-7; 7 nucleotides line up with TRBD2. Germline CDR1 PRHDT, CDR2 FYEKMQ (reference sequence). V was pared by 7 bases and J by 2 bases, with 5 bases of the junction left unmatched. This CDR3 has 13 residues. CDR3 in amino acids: CASMGGEAYEQYF. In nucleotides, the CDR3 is TGTGCCAGCATGGGGGGGGAGGCCTACGAGCAGTACTTC.

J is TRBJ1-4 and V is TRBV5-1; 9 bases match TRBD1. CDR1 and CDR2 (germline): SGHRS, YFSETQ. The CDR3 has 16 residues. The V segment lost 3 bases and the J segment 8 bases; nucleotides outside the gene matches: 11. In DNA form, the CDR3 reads TGCGCCAGCAGCTGGCAACCGGGACAGGGTGAAGAAAAACTGTTTTTT. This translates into CASSWQPGQGEEKLFF.

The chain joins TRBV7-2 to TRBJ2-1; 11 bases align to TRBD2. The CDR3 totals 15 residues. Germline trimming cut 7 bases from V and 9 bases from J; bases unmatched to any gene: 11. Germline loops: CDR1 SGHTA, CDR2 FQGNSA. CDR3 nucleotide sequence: TGTGCCAGCACCCCTTTAGCGGGAGGGCCGGTTGAGCAGTTCTTC. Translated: CASTPLAGGPVEQFF.

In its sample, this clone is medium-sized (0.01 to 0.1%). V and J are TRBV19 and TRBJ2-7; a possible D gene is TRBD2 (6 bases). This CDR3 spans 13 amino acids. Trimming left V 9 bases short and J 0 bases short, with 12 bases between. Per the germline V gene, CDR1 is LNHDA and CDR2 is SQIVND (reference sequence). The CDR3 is CASTGGTSYEQYF. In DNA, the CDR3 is TGTGCCAGCACAGGAGGGACCTCCTACGAGCAGTACTTC.

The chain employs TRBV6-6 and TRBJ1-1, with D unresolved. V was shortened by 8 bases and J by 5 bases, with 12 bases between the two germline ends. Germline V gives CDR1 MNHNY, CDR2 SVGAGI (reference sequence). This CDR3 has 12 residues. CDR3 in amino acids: CASLYSGTEAFF. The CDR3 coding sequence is TGTGCCAGCCTCTATTCCGGGACTGAAGCTTTCTTT.

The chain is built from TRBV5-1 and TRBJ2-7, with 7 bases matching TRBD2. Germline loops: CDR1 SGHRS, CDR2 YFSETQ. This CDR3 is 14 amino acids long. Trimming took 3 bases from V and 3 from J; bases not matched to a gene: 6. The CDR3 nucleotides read TGCGCCAGCAGCTGGGGAGGGAGCTACTACGAGCAGTACTTC. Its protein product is CASSWGGSYYEQYF.

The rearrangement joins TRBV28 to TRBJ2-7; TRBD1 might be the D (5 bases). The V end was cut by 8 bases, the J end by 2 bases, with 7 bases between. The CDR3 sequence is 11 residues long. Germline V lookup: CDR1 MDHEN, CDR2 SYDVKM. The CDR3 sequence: CASGAAYEQYF. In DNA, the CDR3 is TGTGCCAGCGGGGCCGCCTACGAGCAGTACTTC.

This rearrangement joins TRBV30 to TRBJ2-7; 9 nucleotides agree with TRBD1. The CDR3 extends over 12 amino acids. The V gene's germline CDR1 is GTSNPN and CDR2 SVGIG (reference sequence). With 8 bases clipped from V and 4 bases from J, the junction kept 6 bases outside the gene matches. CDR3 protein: CAGSGQGYEQYF. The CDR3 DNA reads TGTGCCGGATCGGGACAGGGTTACGAGCAGTACTTC. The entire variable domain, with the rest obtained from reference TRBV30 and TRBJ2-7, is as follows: SQTIHQWPATLVQPVGSPLSLECTVEGTSNPNLYWYRQAAGRGLQLLFYSVGIGQISSEVPQNLSASRPQDRQFILSSKKLLLSDSGFYLCAGSGQGYEQYFGPGTRLTVT.

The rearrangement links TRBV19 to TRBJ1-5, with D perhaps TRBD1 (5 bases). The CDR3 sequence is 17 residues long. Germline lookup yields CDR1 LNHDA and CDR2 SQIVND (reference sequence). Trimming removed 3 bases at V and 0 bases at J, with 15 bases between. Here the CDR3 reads CASSMNRGLISNQPQHF. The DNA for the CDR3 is TGTGCCAGTAGTATGAATAGGGGACTGATTAGCAATCAGCCCCAGCATTTT.

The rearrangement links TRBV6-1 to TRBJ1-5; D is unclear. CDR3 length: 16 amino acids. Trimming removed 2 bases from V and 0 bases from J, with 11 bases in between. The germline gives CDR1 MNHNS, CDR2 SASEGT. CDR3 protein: CASSEFREYSNQPQHF. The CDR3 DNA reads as TGTGCCAGCAGTGAATTCCGGGAATATAGCAATCAGCCCCAGCATTTT.

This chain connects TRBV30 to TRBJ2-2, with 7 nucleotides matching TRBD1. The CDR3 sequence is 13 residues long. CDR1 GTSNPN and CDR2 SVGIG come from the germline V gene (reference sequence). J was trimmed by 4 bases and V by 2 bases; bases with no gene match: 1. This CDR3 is CAWSRDSTGELFF. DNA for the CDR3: TGTGCCTGGAGTAGGGACAGCACCGGGGAGCTGTTTTTT.

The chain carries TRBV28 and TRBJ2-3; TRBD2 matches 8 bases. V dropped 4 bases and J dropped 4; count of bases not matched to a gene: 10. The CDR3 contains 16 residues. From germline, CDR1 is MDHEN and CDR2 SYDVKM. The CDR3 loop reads CASSYSGAGVPDTQYF. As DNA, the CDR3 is TGTGCCAGCAGTTATTCCGGAGCGGGGGTCCCAGATACGCAGTATTTT.

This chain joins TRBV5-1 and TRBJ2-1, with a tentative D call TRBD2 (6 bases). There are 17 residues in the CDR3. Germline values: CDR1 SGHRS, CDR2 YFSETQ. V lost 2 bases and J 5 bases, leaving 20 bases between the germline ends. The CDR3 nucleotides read TGCGCCAGCAGCTTCCCGGGGACGGGAGTAATCGACAATGAGCAGTTCTTC. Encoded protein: CASSFPGTGVIDNEQFF.

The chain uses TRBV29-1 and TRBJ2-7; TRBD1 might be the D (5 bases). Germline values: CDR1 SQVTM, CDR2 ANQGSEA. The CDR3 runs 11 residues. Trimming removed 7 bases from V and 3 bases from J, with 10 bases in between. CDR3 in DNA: TGCAGCGCCACAGGATTCTACGAGCAGTACTTC. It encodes CSATGFYEQYF.